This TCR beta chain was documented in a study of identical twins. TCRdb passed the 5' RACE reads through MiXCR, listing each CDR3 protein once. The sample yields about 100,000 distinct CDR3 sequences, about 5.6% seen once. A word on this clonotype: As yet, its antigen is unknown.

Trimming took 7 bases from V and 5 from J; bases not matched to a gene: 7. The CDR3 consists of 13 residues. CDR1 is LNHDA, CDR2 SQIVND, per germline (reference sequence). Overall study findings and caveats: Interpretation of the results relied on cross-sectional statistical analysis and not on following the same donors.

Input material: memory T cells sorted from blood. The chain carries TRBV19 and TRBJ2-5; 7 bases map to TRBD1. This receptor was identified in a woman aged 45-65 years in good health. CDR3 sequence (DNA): TGTGCCAGTAACAGGGGAGTCAGGGAGACCCAGTACTTC. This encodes CASNRGVRETQYF.